This record looks at one TCR beta chain sequence and its context. Its antigen is still unknown. Qualities for individual bases were not recorded, and no much larger clone is one base off. TCR CDR3 regions were amplified from genomic DNA by multiplex PCR using the deep immunoSEQ assay. Extracted genomic DNA from each cell subset was distributed evenly across all wells of several immunoSEQ 96-well plates, and each plate was treated as a replicate. For sorted subsets, roughly 200 ng genomic DNA, equal to approximately 30,000 T cell genomes, was loaded into each replicate PCR. Purified libraries were measured with a Qubit 3.0 fluorometer, size-checked on a Bioanalyzer 2100, and measured again with the KAPA Library Quantification kit. Every immunoSEQ 96-well plate was sequenced on a dedicated single-read 150-cycle Illumina NextSeq 550 flow cell. As for the authors' bioinformatics: The immunoSEQ output contained only junctional sequences without quality scores, so filtering could not match that applied to full-length reads. To assign V/J genes and CDR3, sequences were annotated using PyIR, a Python wrapper for IgBLAST v1.9, with IMGT germline references. Reads with weak V/J assignments (E-value above 1e-6), missing CDR3, stop codons, out-of-frame junctions, or ambiguous translated residues were removed. V3J clonotypes were defined by identical inferred V gene, J gene, and CDR3 amino acid sequence. To compute the percentage overlap between repertoires, the number of shared unique clonotypes was divided by the size of the smaller repertoire. Repertoire richness was assessed with RTK rarefaction, the Chao1 estimator, and Recon v2.1 estimates of unobserved clonotypes. Generation probabilities were computed with OLGA for all TCRbeta clonotypes obtained by the gDNA method from a few donors. The table was pulled from immuneACCESS by TCRdb, which kept in-frame rearrangements only. Such tables lose some clones; where checked, under half of the loss comes from unresolved V genes, and the rest has no known cause. The D gene and trimming were derived from the DNA, and the V and J assignments and clone size from that table. The sample data list about 2.2 million clones, and approximately 94% of these were observed just once. The ten largest clones represent around 1.7% of the sample.

From the cysteine up to the phenylalanine, the CDR3 has a length of 17 residues. Only CDR3 DNA is held: 51 bases, read in frame from base 1. V is pruned by 5 bases and J by 4 bases, leaving 15 bases of the junction without a gene match. The germline V gene (reference sequence) provides CDR1 MNHEY and CDR2 SMNVEV. This sample was included in a study of shared clonotypes between healthy human individuals (dated by TCRdb to about 2020). For context, the study as a whole: Three men and two women, aged 18 to 49 years, made up the cohort. Per donor, three plates each were used for CD4 naive and CD4 memory, two for CD8 naive, and one for CD8 memory. To estimate repertoire size and how much clonotypes are shared between individuals, the study performed deep sequencing of blood TCR repertoires from roughly five healthy adults. To increase sequencing depth and limit assay-specific biases, TCR repertoire library preparation and sequencing were carried out by different laboratories using diverse techniques. Between about 0.94 and 8.9 billion PBMCs per donor were obtained by leukapheresis.

Findings and caveats that apply to the study as a whole: Compared with non-shared clonotypes, the clonotypes found in all four sorted-subset donors had higher generation probabilities. Sampling was restricted to blood, and TCR repertoires in tissue are likely to differ from TCR repertoires in blood. When several donors were compared, the shared fraction of clonotypes was around 5% for naive CD4, roughly 3.4% for naive CD8, more than 2% for memory CD4, and 0.3% to 0.5% for memory CD8. Rarefaction of sorted-subset datasets indicated incomplete sequencing despite the large sequencing depth. Naive subsets generally had larger estimated clonotype richness than memory subsets. Because the study included a small number of donors, the genetic and exposure-history diversity represented was limited. Based on pairwise subsampling, the degree of clonotype sharing among donors was expected to be affected by sequencing depth.

For the CD8 naive samples, CD45RO-negative cells were positively selected for CCR7, yielding a CD45RA+CCR7+ population from which TemRA cells were excluded. Healthy HIV-negative adults with no recently reported acute infections or vaccinations were included as donors. All donors were Caucasian adults living in Nashville, Tennessee, USA. After blood collection by leukapheresis, PBMCs were isolated using Ficoll-Histopaque density gradient centrifugation and then cryopreserved in the vapor phase of liquid nitrogen. Purity and quantity of every magnetically sorted T cell population were checked by analytical flow cytometry. Genomic DNA was isolated from every sorted fraction and measured by UV absorbance on a Nanodrop 2000c.

The sample consisted of naive CD8+ T cells from PBMCs. The sample's cell subset or site label, decoded: CD45RA+CCR7+. The receptor chain draws on TRBV27 and TRBJ2-5; 8 bases in the middle match TRBD1. This clonotype originated in a man younger than 35 in good health. Some clones in this sample may be carry-over from other donors' samples. The CDR3 has the sequence CASSLTTPQGAGETQYF. The nucleotide sequence reads as follows: TGTGCCAGCAGTCTAACAACCCCCCAGGGGGCCGGAGAGACCCAGTACTTC.